Shown below are 15 T cell receptor beta chains from a single sample sequenced in a study of T cells in localized non-small cell lung cancer. Assay: immunoSEQ multiplex PCR; the TCRdb copy retains only in-frame clones and omits some. The sample has 8,500 or so clones, 50% to 60% seen once. The source material was lymph node tissue, sampled before any cancer treatment. The source of these receptors is a male donor aged 60 or over with stage I squamous cell lung carcinoma.

This chain links TRBV19 with TRBJ2-1; 10 positions agree with TRBD2. V shed 1 base and J 1 base; nucleotides not matched to a gene: 4. The CDR3 is 17 residues long. CDR1 is LNHDA, CDR2 SQIVND, per germline (reference sequence). CDR3 amino acids: CASSIGGSGRSYNEQFF. DNA of the CDR3: TGTGCCAGTAGTATAGGTGGTAGCGGGAGGTCCTACAATGAGCAGTTCTTC.

The gene calls are TRBV9 and TRBJ2-5, with D tentatively TRBD2 (6 bases). V was trimmed by 2 bases and J by 1 base, leaving 6 bases between them. Germline loops: CDR1 SGDLS, CDR2 YYNGEE. This CDR3 comprises 13 residues. CDR3 sequence (DNA): TGTGCCAGCAGCGTGACTAGCCAAGAGACCCAGTACTTC. This codes for CASSVTSQETQYF.

V is TRBV19 and J is TRBJ2-2, with D hard to call. Germline V gene data show CDR1 as LNHDA and CDR2 as SQIVND (reference sequence). Trimming shortened V by 4 bases and J by 4 bases, and 22 bases separated the two germline ends. There are 18 residues in the CDR3. CDR3 sequence (DNA): TGTGCCAGTAGTACCCCTCCCCCCGGTGTAGTTGGCACCGGGGAGCTGTTTTTT. Its translation is CASSTPPPGVVGTGELFF. Full variable domain (rest looked up from reference TRBV19 and TRBJ2-2): DGGITQSPKYLFRKEGQNVTLSCEQNLNHDAMYWYRQDPGQGLRLIYYSQIVNDFQKGDIAEGYSVSREKKESFPLTVTSAQKNPTAFYLCASSTPPPGVVGTGELFFGEGSRLTVL.

The chain employs TRBV10-2 and TRBJ1-1, with D tentatively TRBD1 (6 bases). The CDR3 runs to 14 residues. Germline assignment: CDR1 WSHSY and CDR2 SAAADI. Between the trimmed V and J ends, which lost 3 bases and 3 bases, there was a span of 11 bases. The CDR3 is CASSDPGAYTEAFF. CDR3 sequence (DNA): TGCGCCAGCAGTGACCCAGGGGCTTACACTGAAGCTTTCTTT.

The chain is built from TRBV19 and TRBJ2-5, with D possibly matching TRBD1 (7 bases). Germline V lookup: CDR1 LNHDA, CDR2 SQIVND (reference sequence). V lost 3 bases and J lost 6, with 17 bases in between. The CDR3 covers 15 residues. CDR3 protein: CASSIGVGGGKTQYF. The CDR3 DNA is TGTGCCAGTAGTATCGGGGTAGGGGGCGGGAAGACCCAGTACTTC.

The J gene is TRBJ1-1, the V gene TRBV11-3; D is unresolved. Germline loops: CDR1 SGHNT, CDR2 YENEEA. V was clipped by 4 bases and J by 5 bases, with 14 bases between them. The CDR3 covers 14 residues. CDR3: CASSSFAYSTEAFF. Written as DNA, the CDR3 is TGTGCCAGCAGCTCCTTTGCTTATTCTACTGAAGCTTTCTTT.

The gene calls are TRBV19 and TRBJ1-2; D perhaps matches TRBD1 (5 bases). Trimming left V 6 bases short and J 5 bases short, with 19 bases between. This CDR3 has 15 amino acids. CDR1 is LNHDA and CDR2 is SQIVND in the germline V gene (reference sequence). The CDR3 sequence is CASRISGTGVYGYTF. The CDR3 bases are TGTGCCAGTAGAATATCAGGGACGGGGGTTTATGGCTACACCTTC.

The chain recombines TRBV6-8 with TRBJ2-2, with a weak D call TRBD2 (6 bases). V gave up 6 bases and J gave up 4 bases, with 12 bases separating them. This CDR3 comprises 14 residues. CDR1 and CDR2 from the germline V gene are MNHGY and SAAAGT. The chain's CDR3 is CASSGTPGTGELFF. The CDR3 bases are TGTGCCAGCAGCGGGACTCCGGGCACCGGGGAGCTGTTTTTT.

This chain connects TRBV30 to TRBJ1-3; 7 bases align to TRBD1. This CDR3 has 15 amino acids. V lost 2 bases and J lost 2; bases outside the gene matches: 6. Germline CDR1 GTSNPN, CDR2 SVGIG (reference sequence). The CDR3 loop is CAWSPLGQAGNTIYF. The DNA of the CDR3 is TGTGCCTGGAGTCCTCTTGGACAGGCTGGAAACACCATATATTTT.

This clone was found once. This chain connects TRBV29-1 to TRBJ1-5, with a possible D match to TRBD1 (6 bases). Germline V gives CDR1 SQVTM, CDR2 ANQGSEA. Trimming cost V 4 bases and J 5 bases, with 15 bases left between them. This CDR3 region has 14 residues. The CDR3 region is CSVAAEGGDQPQHF. Written as DNA, the CDR3 is TGCAGCGTTGCCGCTGAGGGGGGCGATCAGCCCCAGCATTTT.

Only one count was recorded for this clone. The chain is built from TRBV18 and TRBJ2-7; 10 positions match TRBD2. Germline CDR1 is KGHSH and CDR2 is LQKENI. The CDR3 sequence is 13 residues long. Germline trimming cut 8 bases from V and 6 bases from J; bases unmatched to any gene: 7. CDR3 bases: TGTGCCAGCACTCCTAGCGGGAGCATCGAGCAGTACTTC. It encodes CASTPSGSIEQYF.

V is TRBV11-1 and J is TRBJ2-3; tentatively, D is TRBD1 or TRBD2 (5 bases each). V was cut by 6 bases and J by 1 base, with 20 bases left in between. The CDR3 contains 17 residues. Germline V lookup: CDR1 SGHAT, CDR2 FQDESV (reference sequence). The CDR3 region is CASSPPGTQVRTDTQYF. CDR3 nucleotide sequence: TGTGCCAGCAGTCCGCCCGGGACCCAAGTCCGCACAGATACGCAGTATTTT. The complete variable domain, with remaining parts taken from reference TRBV11-1 and TRBJ2-3, reads EAEVAQSPRYKITEKSQAVAFWCDPISGHATLYWYRQILGQGPELLVQFQDESVVDDSQLPKDRFSAERLKGVDSTLKIQPAELGDSAMYLCASSPPGTQVRTDTQYFGPGTRLTVL.

The chain joins TRBV28 to TRBJ2-1; 9 bases align to TRBD2. Germline V CDR1 and CDR2: MDHEN, SYDVKM. The CDR3 contains 19 residues. The V and J ends lost 5 bases and 8 bases, in that order; junction bases with no gene match: 22. CDR3: CASSTTPELAGVECDEQFF. The CDR3 DNA is TGTGCCAGCAGTACCACCCCCGAATTAGCGGGAGTAGAGTGCGATGAGCAGTTCTTC.

The genes are TRBV5-1 and TRBJ2-1; 8 nucleotides agree with TRBD2. This CDR3 has 15 residues. V lost 0 bases, J lost 6 bases, and 5 bases stayed unmatched. The germline V gene encodes CDR1 SGHRS and CDR2 YFSETQ. CDR3: CASSLVAGGFNEQFF. DNA of the CDR3: TGCGCCAGCAGCTTGGTGGCGGGGGGATTCAATGAGCAGTTCTTC.

The sample holds one count of this clone. The CDR3 spells CARSDPGLANQETQYF. DNA for the CDR3: TGTGCCAGGAGTGACCCGGGACTAGCAAACCAAGAGACCCAGTACTTC. This chain joins TRBV9 and TRBJ2-5; TRBD2 aligns across 9 bases. This CDR3 region has 16 residues. The V gene end was trimmed by 8 bases and the J gene end by 0 bases; junction bases not matched to a gene: 11. CDR1 is SGDLS, CDR2 YYNGEE, per germline. Drawing the rest from reference TRBV9 and TRBJ2-5, the complete variable domain is DSGVTQTPKHLITATGQRVTLRCSPRSGDLSVYWYQQSLDQGLQFLIQYYNGEERAKGNILERFSAQQFPDLHSELNLSSLELGDSALYFCARSDPGLANQETQYFGPGTRLLVL.